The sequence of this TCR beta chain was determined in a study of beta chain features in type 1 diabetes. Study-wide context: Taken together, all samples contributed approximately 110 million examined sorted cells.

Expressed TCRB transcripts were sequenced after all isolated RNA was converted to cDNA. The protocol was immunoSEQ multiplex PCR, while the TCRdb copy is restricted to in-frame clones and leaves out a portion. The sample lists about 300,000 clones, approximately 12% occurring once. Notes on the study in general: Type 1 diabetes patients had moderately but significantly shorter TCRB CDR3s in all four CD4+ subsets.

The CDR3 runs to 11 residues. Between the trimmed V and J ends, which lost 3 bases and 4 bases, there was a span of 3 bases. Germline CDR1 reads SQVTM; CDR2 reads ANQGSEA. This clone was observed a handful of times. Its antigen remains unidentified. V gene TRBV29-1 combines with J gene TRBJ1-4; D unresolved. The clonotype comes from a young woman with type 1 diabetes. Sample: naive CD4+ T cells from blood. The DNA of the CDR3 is TGCAGCGTTGAGAGTAATGAAAAACTGTTTTTT. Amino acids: CSVESNEKLFF.